What follows are 26 T cell receptor beta chains derived from one specimen sequenced in a study of blood T cells in healthy people across ages. A second PCR of about 7 to 12 cycles used a sample-barcoded 5' primer and a J-beta primer mix. TCRdb re-called the 5' RACE reads through MiXCR, storing one row per CDR3 protein. This table has approximately 1.5 million distinct CDR3 sequences, roughly 32% appearing once. The sequencing input was blood. The origin of the receptors is a woman between 25 and 40 years old in good health.

This clonotype turned up a few times. This chain connects TRBV2 to TRBJ2-4; possibly TRBD1 for D (5 bases). Germline V gives CDR1 SNHLY, CDR2 FYNNEI. CDR3 length equals 14 residues. Trimming shortened V by 9 bases and J by 0 bases, and 12 bases separated the two germline ends. CDR3 nucleotide sequence: TGTGCCAGTCTACAGGCGGTAGCCAAAAACATTCAGTACTTC. It is translated as CASLQAVAKNIQYF. The whole variable domain, filled in from reference TRBV2 and TRBJ2-4, reads EPEVTQTPSHQVTQMGQEVILRCVPISNHLYFYWYRQILGQKVEFLVSFYNNEISEKSEIFDDQFSVERPDGSNFTLKIRSTKLEDSAMYFCASLQAVAKNIQYFGAGTRLSVL.

The chain carries TRBV20-1 and TRBJ2-1, with D possibly matching TRBD1 (6 bases). The CDR3 covers 16 residues. Trimming cost V 4 bases and J 2 bases, with 18 bases left between them. The germline V gene has CDR1 DFQATT and CDR2 SNEGSKA (reference sequence). Here the CDR3 reads CSAMGLGGVAYNEQFF. The CDR3 coding sequence is TGCAGTGCTATGGGGTTAGGGGGAGTTGCCTACAATGAGCAGTTCTTC.

This clonotype has only a few counts. J is TRBJ2-7 and V is TRBV13, with 10 nucleotides matching TRBD2. From germline, CDR1 is PRHDT and CDR2 FYEKMQ (reference sequence). V shed 6 bases and J 1 base; nucleotides not matched to a gene: 9. CDR3 size: 16 residues. CDR3 nucleotides: TGTGCCAGCAGACCCCCTAGCGGGAGTTTTTCCTACGAGCAGTACTTC. Translated, it gives CASRPPSGSFSYEQYF.

The V and J genes are TRBV9 and TRBJ2-1; D remains unclear. Germline CDR1 reads SGDLS; CDR2 reads YYNGEE. The V and J ends lost 4 bases and 8 bases respectively, with 13 bases between them. CDR3 length: 13 residues. CDR3 sequence (DNA): TGTGCCAGCAGCCCCCCGAGTTCCTATGAGCAGTTCTTC. This encodes CASSPPSSYEQFF. Complete variable domain (other parts from reference TRBV9 and TRBJ2-1): DSGVTQTPKHLITATGQRVTLRCSPRSGDLSVYWYQQSLDQGLQFLIQYYNGEERAKGNILERFSAQQFPDLHSELNLSSLELGDSALYFCASSPPSSYEQFFGPGTRLTVL.

About this clonotype itself: Because the CDR3 is missing its conserved closing phenylalanine or tryptophan, this is likely a read error. The V and J genes are TRBV4-1 and TRBJ2-1; the D is unclear. Deletions cut 0 bases from V and 8 bases from J, with 11 bases between. The CDR3 loop spans 14 amino acids. Germline CDR1 MGHRA, CDR2 YSYEKL. The CDR3, as DNA: TGCGCCAGCAGCCAAGAATCACTTCTGGATGAGCAGTTCGTC. Translating gives CASSQESLLDEQFV.

The rearrangement links TRBV12-3 or TRBV12-4 to TRBJ2-1, with TRBD2 matching over 13 bases. Trimming cost V 11 bases and J 4 bases; bases outside gene matches: 11. The CDR3 extends over 16 amino acids. For the CDR3, the DNA is TGTGCCGGCGGAACTAGCGGGAGGGCAACGTACAATGAGCAGTTCTTC. Its protein is CAGGTSGRATYNEQFF.

V and J are TRBV5-1 and TRBJ2-3; D is perhaps TRBD1 (5 bases). Germline values: CDR1 SGHRS, CDR2 YFSETQ. V was cut by 4 bases and J by 1 base, with 13 bases left in between. CDR3 length: 15 residues. CDR3 coding DNA: TGCGCCAGCAGCGGTATAGGGGCTGGCACAGATACGCAGTATTTT. Its protein product is CASSGIGAGTDTQYF.

This clonotype is a singleton in its sample. The chain carries TRBV2 and TRBJ2-5, with a weak D call TRBD2 (5 bases). The CDR3 runs 13 residues. V was cut by 6 bases and J by 3 bases, with 11 bases left in between. Germline CDR1 reads SNHLY; CDR2 reads FYNNEI. The CDR3 DNA is TGTGCCAGCAGATCCGTGACTAAAGAGACCCAGTACTTC. Protein sequence: CASRSVTKETQYF.

This chain connects TRBV2 to TRBJ2-5; D call uncertain. Germline CDR1 SNHLY, CDR2 FYNNEI. This CDR3 region has 14 residues. Trimming stripped 4 bases from V and 0 bases from J, with 9 bases between. The CDR3 protein is CASSGNQNQETQYF. CDR3 nucleotides: TGTGCCAGCAGTGGAAACCAGAACCAAGAGACCCAGTACTTC.

This clonotype was picked up a small number of times. The chain has TRBV5-1 and TRBJ1-1, with D possibly matching TRBD1 (5 bases). The V end lost 4 bases, the J end lost 2 bases, and 12 bases lay between the germline ends. Germline V gene sequence: CDR1 SGHRS, CDR2 YFSETQ. The CDR3 length is 14 residues. The CDR3 region is CASSTDSRNTEAFF. DNA of the CDR3: TGCGCCAGCAGCACTGACAGCAGAAACACTGAAGCTTTCTTT.

This clonotype was seen a few times. This chain links TRBV29-1 with TRBJ1-1; D not certain. The V end was cut by 2 bases, the J end by 5 bases, with 12 bases between. This CDR3 spans 13 amino acids. CDR1 SQVTM and CDR2 ANQGSEA come from the germline V gene. The chain's CDR3 is CSVEMTERTEAFF. The DNA for the CDR3 is TGCAGCGTTGAAATGACGGAACGGACTGAAGCTTTCTTT.

In DNA, the CDR3 is TGTGCCAGCAGCCACCGGGACCCAGGGCAAGAGACCCAGTACTTC. Its protein product is CASSHRDPGQETQYF. The chain carries TRBV28 and TRBJ2-5; TRBD1 or TRBD2 may be the D gene (5 bases each). The CDR3 covers 15 residues. V lost 6 bases, J lost 2 bases, and 16 bases lay in between. Germline CDR1 MDHEN, CDR2 SYDVKM. Combining the CDR3 with reference TRBV28 and TRBJ2-5 gives the whole variable domain DVKVTQSSRYLVKRTGEKVFLECVQDMDHENMFWYRQDPGLGLRLIYFSYDVKMKEKGDIPEGYSVSREKKERFSLILESASTNQTSMYLCASSHRDPGQETQYFGPGTRLLVL.

The gene calls are TRBV20-1 and TRBJ2-3, with D possibly being TRBD2 (5 bases). Germline CDR1 is DFQATT and CDR2 is SNEGSKA (reference sequence). Trimming stripped 6 bases from V and 0 bases from J, with 22 bases between. This CDR3 is built from 17 residues. CDR3 nucleotide sequence: TGCAGTGCGTCTAGGCGGGTCCGGAGTTCTAGCACAGATACGCAGTATTTT. Translated: CSASRRVRSSSTDTQYF.

This sequence joins TRBV10-3 and TRBJ2-7; unclear D gene. Trimming pared 3 bases from V and 3 bases from J, leaving 9 bases between. This CDR3 spans 13 amino acids. CDR1 is ENHRY, CDR2 SYGVKD, per germline. The CDR3 nucleotides read TGTGCCATCAGTGATAACCCAGGCTACGAGCAGTACTTC. Translation gives CAISDNPGYEQYF.

Only a few counts were recorded for this clonotype. The genes are TRBV18 and TRBJ2-7; no reliable D call. The germline CDR1 and CDR2 sequences are KGHSH and LQKENI. The CDR3 runs 13 residues. The V end was cut by 4 bases, the J end by 4 bases, with 11 bases between. The CDR3 region has the DNA TGTGCCAGCTCACGGAGTCAAAGTTACGAGCAGTACTTC. It is translated as CASSRSQSYEQYF.

This chain uses TRBV5-1 with TRBJ2-5, with a possible D match to TRBD1 (7 bases). Germline CDR1 reads SGHRS; CDR2 reads YFSETQ. V shed 0 bases and J shed 2 bases, with 11 bases lying between them. This CDR3 region has 15 residues. The DNA for the CDR3 is TGCGCCAGCAGCTTGGGTGCGGGACAGCAAGAGACCCAGTACTTC. This translates into CASSLGAGQQETQYF.

The rearrangement links TRBV28 to TRBJ2-7; D is uncertain. CDR1 is MDHEN, CDR2 SYDVKM, per germline. V was clipped by 3 bases and J by 4 bases, with 10 bases between them. This CDR3 has 13 residues. CDR3 in DNA: TGTGCCAGCAGTTTCTCAGAAAGTTACGAGCAGTACTTC. It yields the protein CASSFSESYEQYF.

The sample holds a few counts of this clonotype. V is TRBV10-3 and J is TRBJ1-2; 9 nucleotides align to TRBD1. The CDR3 totals 15 residues. CDR1 is ENHRY, CDR2 SYGVKD, per germline. V gave up 3 bases and J gave up 4 bases; unmatched junction bases: 6. The chain's CDR3 is CAISEGQGYPYGYTF. The CDR3 nucleotides are TGTGCCATCAGTGAAGGACAGGGGTACCCCTATGGCTACACCTTC.

The genes are TRBV9 and TRBJ2-1; perhaps D is TRBD1 or TRBD2 (6 bases each). Trimming pared 4 bases from V and 4 bases from J, leaving 18 bases between. Germline V lookup: CDR1 SGDLS, CDR2 YYNGEE. CDR3 length: 16 residues. The CDR3 protein is CASSLRGGTLYNEQFF. The CDR3 DNA is TGTGCCAGCAGCCTTAGAGGGGGGACTTTATACAATGAGCAGTTCTTC.

The chain joins TRBV27 to TRBJ2-1, with D tentatively TRBD2 (6 bases). Trimming took 8 bases from V and 6 from J, leaving 14 bases between them. This CDR3 has 13 residues. Germline-derived CDR1 and CDR2 are MNHEY and SMNVEV (reference sequence). The CDR3 DNA reads as TGTGCCAGCTCGGCGGGGACTTTCAATGAGCAGTTCTTC. This codes for CASSAGTFNEQFF.

V and J are TRBV21-1 and TRBJ2-3. TRBV21-1 is a documented pseudogene. This CDR3 region has 17 residues. CDR3 sequence (DNA): TGTGCCAGCAGCAAAGTGTGGCAGGATGGTTATGGGGATACGCAGTATTTT. It specifies CASSKVWQDGYGDTQYF.

In this sample, this clonotype turned up many times. The chain links TRBV29-1 to TRBJ2-3; 7 bases are a match to TRBD1. The CDR3 contains 15 residues. CDR1 is SQVTM, CDR2 ANQGSEA, per germline. The V gene end was trimmed by 6 bases and the J gene end by 2 bases; junction bases not matched to a gene: 11. CDR3 loop: CSVSRGTDITDTQYF. In DNA form, the CDR3 reads TGCAGCGTGAGCAGGGGGACAGACATCACAGATACGCAGTATTTT.

This sequence joins TRBV9 and TRBJ2-5, with D perhaps matching TRBD1 (6 bases). Germline-derived CDR1 and CDR2 are SGDLS and YYNGEE. V lost 0 bases and J lost 6, with 15 bases in between. The CDR3 loop spans 15 amino acids. Here the CDR3 reads CASSVGQGIGKTQYF. The CDR3 nucleotides are TGTGCCAGCAGCGTAGGGCAGGGGATTGGGAAGACCCAGTACTTC.

In its sample, this clonotype was seen a few times. V gene TRBV10-3 combines with J gene TRBJ1-2; 9 nucleotides agree with TRBD1. Germline trimming cut 5 bases from V and 8 bases from J; bases unmatched to any gene: 9. Germline-derived CDR1 and CDR2 are ENHRY and SYGVKD. CDR3 length equals 14 residues. The CDR3 bases are TGTGCCATCAGTTCTCCGGGACAGGGAGAGGGCTACACCTTC. This gives the protein CAISSPGQGEGYTF.

The CDR3 loop reads CSARKGNEQYF. CDR3 sequence (DNA): TGCAGTGCTAGAAAAGGGAACGAGCAGTACTTC. This chain links TRBV20-1 with TRBJ2-7; D remains ambiguous. Per the germline V gene, CDR1 is DFQATT and CDR2 is SNEGSKA (reference sequence). The CDR3 covers 11 residues. Deletions cut 2 bases from V and 5 bases from J, with 7 bases between.

The table lists this clonotype with a few counts. This chain links TRBV20-1 with TRBJ2-2; TRBD2 might be the D (5 bases). This CDR3 has 15 residues. Trimming took off 1 base at V and 1 base at J, with 10 bases between the two ends. The germline V gene encodes CDR1 DFQATT and CDR2 SNEGSKA (reference sequence). CDR3 nucleotides: TGCAGTGCTAGAGTACGAGCGGTGAACACCGGGGAGCTGTTTTTT. This encodes CSARVRAVNTGELFF.